Included here is one TCR beta chain sequence, with context. The CDR3 extends over 14 amino acids. Germline assignment: CDR1 MDHEN and CDR2 SYDVKM. Trimming left V 2 bases short and J 6 bases short, with 14 bases between. This specimen belongs to a study of blood T cell repertoires in COVID-19. Some clones are missing from TCRdb's copy, which holds only in-frame ones; the method was immunoSEQ multiplex PCR. The table lists 200,000 to 300,000 clones, around nine tenths of them singletons. The source material was peripheral blood. This chain connects TRBV28 to TRBJ2-7; TRBD2 might be the D (5 bases). This TCR was recovered from a woman aged 55 to 70 with COVID-19, enrolled during active disease. CDR3 sequence (DNA): TGTGCCAGCAGTTTAACTAGAGTTTTGGGCGAGCAGTACTTC. Translation gives CASSLTRVLGEQYF.